This T cell receptor beta chain was identified in a study of blood T cell repertoires in COVID-19. At the level of the study: The cDNA or gDNA used as material had been derived from T cells, B-cell-depleted T cells, or PBMCs.

CDR3 size: 14 residues. CDR1 SGHRS and CDR2 YFSETQ come from the germline V gene. With 4 bases removed from V and 2 bases from J, the gap between germline ends came to 12 bases. TCRdb keeps only in-frame clones here, not all; method: immunoSEQ multiplex PCR. The table shows roughly 250,000 clones, with around 90% occurring only once. The chain uses TRBV5-1 and TRBJ2-5; possible D gene TRBD1, 6 bases. The source material was peripheral blood. The clonotype was recovered from a man aged 55 to 69 who had recovered from COVID-19. CDR3 region: CASSRYGQQETQYF. The CDR3 DNA reads TGCGCCAGCAGCCGATACGGACAGCAAGAGACCCAGTACTTC.